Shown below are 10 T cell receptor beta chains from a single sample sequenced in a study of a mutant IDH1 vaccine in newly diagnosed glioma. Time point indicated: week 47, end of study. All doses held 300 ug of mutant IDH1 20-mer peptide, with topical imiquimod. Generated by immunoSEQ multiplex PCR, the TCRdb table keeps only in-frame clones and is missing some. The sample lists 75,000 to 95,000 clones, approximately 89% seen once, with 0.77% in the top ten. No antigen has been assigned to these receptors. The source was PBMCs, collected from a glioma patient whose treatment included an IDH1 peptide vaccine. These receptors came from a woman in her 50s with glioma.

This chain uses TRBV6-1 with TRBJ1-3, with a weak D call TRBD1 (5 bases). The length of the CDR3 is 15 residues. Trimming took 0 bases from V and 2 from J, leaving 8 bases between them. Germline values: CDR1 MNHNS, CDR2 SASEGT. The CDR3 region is CASSEAGVTGNTIYF. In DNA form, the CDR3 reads TGTGCCAGCAGTGAAGCGGGGGTTACTGGAAACACCATATATTTT.

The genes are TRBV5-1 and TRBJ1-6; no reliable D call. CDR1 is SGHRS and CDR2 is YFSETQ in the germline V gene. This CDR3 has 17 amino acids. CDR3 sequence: CAGSFIPGPNYNSPLHF. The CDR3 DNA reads TGCGCAGGCAGCTTTATCCCCGGGCCAAACTATAATTCACCCCTCCACTTT.

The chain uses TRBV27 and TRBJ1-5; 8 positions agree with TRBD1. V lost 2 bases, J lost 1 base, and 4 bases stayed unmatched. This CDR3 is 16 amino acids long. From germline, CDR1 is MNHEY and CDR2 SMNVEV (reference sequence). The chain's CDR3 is CASSLRSGGSNQPQHF. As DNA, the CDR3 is TGTGCCAGCAGTTTAAGGTCAGGGGGCAGCAATCAGCCCCAGCATTTT.

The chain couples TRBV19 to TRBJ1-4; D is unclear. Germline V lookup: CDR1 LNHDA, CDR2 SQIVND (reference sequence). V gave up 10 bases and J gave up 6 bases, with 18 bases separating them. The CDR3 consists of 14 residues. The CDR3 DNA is TGTGCCACCTCCTCACTGACCTGGGATGAAAAACTGTTTTTT. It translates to CATSSLTWDEKLFF.

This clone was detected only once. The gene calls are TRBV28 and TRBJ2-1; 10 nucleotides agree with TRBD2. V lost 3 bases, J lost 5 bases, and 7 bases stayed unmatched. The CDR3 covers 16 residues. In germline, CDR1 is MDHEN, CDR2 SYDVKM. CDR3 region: CASSLLPAGGNNEQFF. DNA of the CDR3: TGTGCCAGCAGTTTGCTCCCAGCGGGAGGGAACAATGAGCAGTTCTTC.

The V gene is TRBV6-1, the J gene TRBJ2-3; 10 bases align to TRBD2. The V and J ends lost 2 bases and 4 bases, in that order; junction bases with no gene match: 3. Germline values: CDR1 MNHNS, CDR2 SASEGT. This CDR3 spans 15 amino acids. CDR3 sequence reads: CASSELAGDADTQYF. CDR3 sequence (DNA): TGTGCCAGCAGTGAACTAGCGGGAGACGCAGATACGCAGTATTTT.

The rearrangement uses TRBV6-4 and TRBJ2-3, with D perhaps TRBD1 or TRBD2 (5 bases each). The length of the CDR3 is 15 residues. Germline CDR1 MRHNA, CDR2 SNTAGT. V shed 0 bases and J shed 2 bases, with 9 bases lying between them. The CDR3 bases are TGTGCCAGCAGTGACTCTGGGGGATTCACAGATACGCAGTATTTT. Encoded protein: CASSDSGGFTDTQYF.

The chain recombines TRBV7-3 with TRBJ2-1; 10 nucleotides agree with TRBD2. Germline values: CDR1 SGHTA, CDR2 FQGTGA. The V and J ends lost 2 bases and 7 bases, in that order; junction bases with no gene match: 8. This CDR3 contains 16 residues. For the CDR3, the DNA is TGTGCCAGCAGCTTAGGGCCTAGCGGGAGTGGTAATGAGCAGTTCTTC. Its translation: CASSLGPSGSGNEQFF.

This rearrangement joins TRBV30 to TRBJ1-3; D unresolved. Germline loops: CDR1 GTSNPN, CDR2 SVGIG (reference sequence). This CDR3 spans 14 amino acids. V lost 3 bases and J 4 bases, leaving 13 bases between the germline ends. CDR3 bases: TGTGCCTGGAGATCGGCGGGCCAAGGAAACACCATATATTTT. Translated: CAWRSAGQGNTIYF.

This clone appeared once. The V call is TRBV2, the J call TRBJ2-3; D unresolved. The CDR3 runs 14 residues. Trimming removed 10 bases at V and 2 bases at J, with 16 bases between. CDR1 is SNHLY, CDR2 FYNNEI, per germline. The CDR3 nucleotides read TGTGCCACGAAGCTAGATTCTCCCACAGATACGCAGTATTTT. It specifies CATKLDSPTDTQYF.